Below, 26 T cell receptor beta chains from the same sample are listed, as sequenced in a study of CD4 T cell repertoires in COVID-19. No culture step preceded sequencing of the ex vivo isolated memory T cells. Data came from immunoSEQ multiplex PCR; TCRdb stores just in-frame clones and leaves some out. The table has 20,000 or so clones, over 85% seen once; the top ten hold 0.66%. Sequencing was performed on circulating follicular helper CD4+ T cells (cTfh) from blood, taken before the COVID-19 pandemic. All receptors derive from a human donor who had COVID-19.

The chain employs TRBV18 and TRBJ2-6, with D perhaps matching TRBD1 (6 bases). CDR3 length: 16 residues. The V end was cut by 2 bases, the J end by 1 base, with 9 bases between. Germline V gene lookup returns CDR1 KGHSH and CDR2 LQKENI. The CDR3 DNA reads as TGTGCCAGCTCACCATCGCAGGGGTCTGGGGCCAACGTCCTGACTTTC. Translation: CASSPSQGSGANVLTF.

The chain combines TRBV6-5 with TRBJ2-5; tentative D call: TRBD2 (5 bases). The end of the DNA aligns better with TRBJ2-7, so the J call may be wrong. This CDR3 region has 14 residues. Germline values: CDR1 MNHEY, CDR2 SVGAGI. The chain's CDR3 is CASSSDSYPYEQYF. The CDR3 DNA follows: TGTGCCAGCAGTTCGGACTCATACCCCTACGAGCAGTACTTC.

The chain carries TRBV5-1 and TRBJ2-5, with 8 bases aligning to TRBD2. The J segment lost 1 base and the V segment lost 4 bases, leaving 9 bases of the junction unmatched. The CDR3 extends over 16 amino acids. Germline V lookup: CDR1 SGHRS, CDR2 YFSETQ. CDR3 residues: CASSHRSGTLQETQYF. DNA of the CDR3: TGCGCCAGCAGCCACCGTAGCGGGACTCTCCAAGAGACCCAGTACTTC. Complete variable domain (other parts from reference TRBV5-1 and TRBJ2-5): KAGVTQTPRYLIKTRGQQVTLSCSPISGHRSVSWYQQTPGQGLQFLFEYFSETQRNKGNFPGRFSGRQFSNSRSEMNVSTLELGDSALYLCASSHRSGTLQETQYFGPGTRLLVL.

The chain carries TRBV15 and TRBJ1-2; 9 bases fit TRBD1. The CDR3 runs 15 residues. Germline V gene sequence: CDR1 LNHNV, CDR2 YYDKDF (reference sequence). V was pared by 5 bases and J by 8 bases, with 12 bases of the junction left unmatched. CDR3 sequence reads: CATSPRGDRVGGYTF. The CDR3 bases are TGTGCCACCAGCCCCCGGGGGGACAGGGTGGGGGGCTACACCTTC.

CDR3 DNA sequence: TGTGCCAGCAGCTTATCGACCGGGACAGGGGGAGAGACCCAGTACTTC. Translated, it gives CASSLSTGTGGETQYF. The chain employs TRBV7-9 and TRBJ2-5, with 11 positions matching TRBD1. The CDR3 length is 16 residues. V was clipped by 2 bases and J by 4 bases; unmatched bases: 6. CDR1 and CDR2 (germline): SEHNR, FQNEAQ (reference sequence).

This chain links TRBV6-1 with TRBJ2-2; TRBD1 matches at 7 bases. CDR3 size: 15 residues. Per the germline V gene, CDR1 is MNHNS and CDR2 is SASEGT. Unmatched junction bases numbered 8, after V lost 7 bases and J lost 3 bases. This chain's CDR3 is CASIVGQAHTGELFF. The DNA of the CDR3 is TGTGCCAGCATCGTCGGACAGGCGCACACCGGGGAGCTGTTTTTT.

The chain is built from TRBV6-1 and TRBJ2-7; 7 bases are shared with TRBD2. Germline CDR1 and CDR2: MNHNS and SASEGT. This CDR3 has 14 residues. V gave up 4 bases and J gave up 5 bases; unmatched junction bases: 8. The CDR3 DNA is TGTGCCAGCAGTGTGGGGCTAGCGGTCAACGAGCAGTACTTC. Translated, it gives CASSVGLAVNEQYF.

This clone was seen a single time. V usage is TRBV6-1 and J usage is TRBJ2-7; maybe TRBD1 (6 bases). From germline, CDR1 is MNHNS and CDR2 SASEGT. Trimming removed 3 bases at V and 2 bases at J, with 11 bases between. The CDR3 extends over 14 amino acids. This CDR3 is CASSDSGQPYEQYF. CDR3 DNA: TGTGCCAGCAGTGACTCAGGACAGCCCTACGAGCAGTACTTC.

The rearrangement uses TRBV29-1 and TRBJ2-5, with 11 bases matching TRBD2. The DNA end is a closer match to TRBJ2-7, so the J assignment may be wrong. Germline V gene sequence: CDR1 SQVTM, CDR2 ANQGSEA. CDR3 length: 14 residues. The CDR3 is CSVLTSGASYEQYF. The CDR3 nucleotides read TGCAGCGTCCTGACTAGCGGGGCCTCCTACGAGCAGTACTTC.

V is TRBV7-9 and J is TRBJ2-3, with 8 nucleotides matching TRBD2. After removal of 2 bases from V and 3 bases from J, the junction contained 7 bases not matched to a gene. The CDR3 is 16 amino acids. Germline V CDR1 and CDR2: SEHNR, FQNEAQ (reference sequence). The CDR3 bases are TGTGCCAGCAGCTTACGGACGGGAGGGGGAACAGATACGCAGTATTTT. It yields the protein CASSLRTGGGTDTQYF.

V usage is TRBV6-5 and J usage is TRBJ2-1; the match to TRBD2 covers 14 bases. This CDR3 comprises 15 residues. Germline CDR1 and CDR2: MNHEY and SVGAGI. V lost 8 bases and J lost 8; bases outside the gene matches: 8. This CDR3 is CASSRSGLAGDEQFF. Here the CDR3 DNA reads TGTGCCAGCTCGAGATCGGGACTAGCGGGAGATGAGCAGTTCTTC.

The V and J genes are TRBV6-4 and TRBJ1-1, with D perhaps TRBD1 (6 bases). This CDR3 has 11 residues. Trimming took off 11 bases at V and 5 bases at J, with 12 bases between the two ends. Germline V gene lookup returns CDR1 MRHNA and CDR2 SNTAGT. CDR3 region: CAGIRGTEAFF. The CDR3 region has the DNA TGTGCCGGGATTAGGGGGACTGAAGCTTTCTTT.

The chain combines TRBV6-6 with TRBJ1-5; TRBD1 might be the D (5 bases). CDR1 is MNHNY, CDR2 SVGAGI, per germline (reference sequence). This CDR3 comprises 14 residues. V was pared by 2 bases and J by 6 bases, with 11 bases between. CDR3 protein: CASSYRGGGQPQHF. The CDR3 nucleotides read TGTGCCAGCAGTTACAGGGGAGGCGGTCAGCCCCAGCATTTT.

In this sample, this clone turned up a few times. The J gene is TRBJ1-4, the V gene TRBV27; D is perhaps TRBD1 (6 bases). The CDR3 is 14 residues long. Trimming removed 3 bases from V and 7 bases from J, with 12 bases in between. Germline V gene lookup returns CDR1 MNHEY and CDR2 SMNVEV (reference sequence). The CDR3: CASSFADSGEKLFF. For the CDR3, the DNA is TGTGCCAGCAGTTTCGCGGACAGTGGTGAAAAACTGTTTTTT.

This clone was picked up one time. The chain carries TRBV6-4 and TRBJ2-2; 7 nucleotides align to TRBD2. From germline, CDR1 is MRHNA and CDR2 SNTAGT. Trimming removed 10 bases from V and 4 bases from J; junction bases left unmatched: 6. The CDR3 has 13 residues. In DNA form, the CDR3 reads TGTGCCATTGGGGGAGGGACCACCGGGGAGCTGTTTTTT. Residues: CAIGGGTTGELFF.

The chain combines TRBV27 with TRBJ2-3; possible D gene TRBD2, 5 bases. V was pared by 5 bases and J by 1 base, with 22 bases between. Germline V gene data show CDR1 as MNHEY and CDR2 as SMNVEV (reference sequence). The CDR3 runs to 18 residues. The chain's CDR3 is CASSPSRGWASRTDTQYF. The DNA of the CDR3 is TGTGCCAGCAGTCCCTCACGGGGTTGGGCCTCCCGCACAGATACGCAGTATTTT.

The V and J genes are TRBV6-1 and TRBJ1-5; D is ambiguous. Germline-derived CDR1 and CDR2 are MNHNS and SASEGT. V lost 4 bases, J lost 5 bases, and 12 bases lay in between. This CDR3 has 14 residues. CDR3: CASSVGREDQPQHF. CDR3 DNA sequence: TGTGCCAGCAGTGTGGGGAGGGAGGATCAGCCCCAGCATTTT.

This rearrangement joins TRBV7-6 to TRBJ2-3; TRBD2 matches at 7 bases. Germline lookup yields CDR1 SGHVS and CDR2 FNYEAQ. The trim removed 1 base at V and 2 bases at J, leaving 6 bases unmatched. The CDR3 totals 16 residues. The chain's CDR3 is CASSLVGGGTTDTQYF. CDR3 nucleotide sequence: TGTGCCAGCAGCTTAGTTGGGGGGGGAACCACAGATACGCAGTATTTT.

The J gene is TRBJ2-2, the V gene TRBV28, with a possible D match to TRBD1 (5 bases). V lost 2 bases and J 7 bases, leaving 14 bases between the germline ends. The CDR3 extends over 15 amino acids. Germline V gene lookup returns CDR1 MDHEN and CDR2 SYDVKM. CDR3: CASSLGQGPGGELFF. Here the CDR3 DNA reads TGTGCCAGCAGTTTAGGACAAGGGCCCGGCGGGGAGCTGTTTTTT.

This chain uses TRBV21-1 with TRBJ2-7; the table gives TRBD2 as D, unverified against the DNA. TRBV21-1 is a pseudogene segment. This CDR3 is built from 14 residues. The CDR3 DNA follows: TGTGCCAGCAGCAGATCGACGGGGACCTACGAGCAGTACTTC. Amino acid sequence: CASSRSTGTYEQYF.

The table lists this clone with a count of one. The CDR3 protein is CASSGQGTIQPQHF. The CDR3 DNA reads TGTGCCAGCAGTGGACAGGGGACAATTCAGCCCCAGCATTTT. The chain employs TRBV6-1 and TRBJ1-5, with TRBD1 matching over 8 bases. The CDR3 runs to 14 residues. V gave up 4 bases and J gave up 6 bases; unmatched junction bases: 5. CDR1 and CDR2 (germline): MNHNS, SASEGT.

The chain has TRBV6-6 and TRBJ1-1, with 9 bases identical to TRBD1. The V gene end was trimmed by 7 bases and the J gene end by 5 bases; junction bases not matched to a gene: 8. This CDR3 is 14 amino acids long. Germline V gives CDR1 MNHNY, CDR2 SVGAGI (reference sequence). CDR3 bases: TGTGCCAGCAAACCGGGACAGGGAAGGACTGAAGCTTTCTTT. This gives the protein CASKPGQGRTEAFF.

The chain uses TRBV11-2 and TRBJ1-1; no definite D call. CDR1 and CDR2 from the germline V gene are SGHAT and FQNNGV. V was clipped by 3 bases and J by 1 base, with 3 bases between them. This CDR3 is 12 amino acids long. The CDR3 region is CASSLANTEAFF. Here the CDR3 DNA reads TGTGCCAGCAGCTTGGCGAACACTGAAGCTTTCTTT.

This chain connects TRBV5-1 to TRBJ1-3; D gene uncertain. Deletions cut 4 bases from V and 0 bases from J, with 11 bases between. The germline V gene has CDR1 SGHRS and CDR2 YFSETQ. The CDR3 covers 15 residues. The CDR3 is CASSPEGLSGNTIYF. The CDR3 DNA is TGCGCCAGCAGCCCCGAGGGCCTCTCTGGAAACACCATATATTTT.

In this sample, this clone turned up once. The CDR3 loop reads CASSSRIRGQGSEQFF. CDR3 sequence (DNA): TGTGCCAGCAGCTCCCGGATAAGGGGACAGGGGAGTGAGCAGTTCTTC. This chain joins TRBV7-2 and TRBJ2-1, with 10 bases matching TRBD1. The CDR3 runs to 16 residues. Germline lookup yields CDR1 SGHTA and CDR2 FQGNSA. V gave up 4 bases and J gave up 9 bases; unmatched junction bases: 12.

The rearrangement joins TRBV6-1 to TRBJ2-7, with D possibly TRBD1 on 5 matching bases. The germline V gene encodes CDR1 MNHNS and CDR2 SASEGT. With 3 bases removed from V and 2 bases from J, the gap between germline ends came to 11 bases. The CDR3 length is 14 residues. CDR3 residues: CASSEVGRAYEQYF. CDR3 coding DNA: TGTGCCAGCAGTGAGGTAGGCAGGGCCTACGAGCAGTACTTC.